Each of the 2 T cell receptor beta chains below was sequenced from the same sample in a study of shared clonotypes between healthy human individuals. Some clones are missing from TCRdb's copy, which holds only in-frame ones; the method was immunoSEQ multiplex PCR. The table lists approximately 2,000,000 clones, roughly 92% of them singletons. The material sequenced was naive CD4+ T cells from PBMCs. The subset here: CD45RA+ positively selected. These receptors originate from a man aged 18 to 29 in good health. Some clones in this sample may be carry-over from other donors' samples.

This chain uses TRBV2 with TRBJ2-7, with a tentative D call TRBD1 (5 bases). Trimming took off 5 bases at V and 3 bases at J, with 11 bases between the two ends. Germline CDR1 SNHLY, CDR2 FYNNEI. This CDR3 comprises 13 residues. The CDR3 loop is CASSPMDNYEQYF. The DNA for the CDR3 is TGTGCCAGCAGTCCTATGGACAACTACGAGCAGTACTTC.

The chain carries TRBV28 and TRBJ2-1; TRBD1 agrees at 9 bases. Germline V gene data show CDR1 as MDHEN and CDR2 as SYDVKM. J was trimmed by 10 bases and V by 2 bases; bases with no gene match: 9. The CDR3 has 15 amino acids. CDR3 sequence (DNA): TGTGCCAGCAGTTTAGCTGGGGACAGGGATCACGAGCAGTTCTTC. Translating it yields CASSLAGDRDHEQFF.